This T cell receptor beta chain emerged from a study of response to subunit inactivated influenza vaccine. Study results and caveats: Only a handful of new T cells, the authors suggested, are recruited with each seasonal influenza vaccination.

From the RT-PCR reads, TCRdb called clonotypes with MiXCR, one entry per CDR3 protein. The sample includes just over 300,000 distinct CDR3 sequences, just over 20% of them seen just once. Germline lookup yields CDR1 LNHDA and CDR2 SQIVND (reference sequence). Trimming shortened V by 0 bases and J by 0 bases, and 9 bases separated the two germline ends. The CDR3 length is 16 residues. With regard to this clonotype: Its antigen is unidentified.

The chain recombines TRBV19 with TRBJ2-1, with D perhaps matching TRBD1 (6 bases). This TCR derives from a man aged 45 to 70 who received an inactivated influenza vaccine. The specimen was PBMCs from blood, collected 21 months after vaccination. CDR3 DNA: TGTGCCAGTAGTATAGAGACAGGTTTCTCCTACAATGAGCAGTTCTTC. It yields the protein CASSIETGFSYNEQFF.